A single T cell receptor beta chain is shown here with its context. What it binds is unknown. This CDR3 comprises 15 residues. Germline CDR1 and CDR2: MNHNS and SASEGT. V lost 3 bases and J lost 6; bases outside the gene matches: 6. The PCR had 60 Vbeta and 13 Jbeta primers. TCRdb's copy holds only in-frame clones and misses some; the assay was immunoSEQ multiplex PCR. The data show roughly 98,000 clones, 75% to 85% seen once. The sample comes from a study of cytomegalovirus exposure and HLA in healthy donors. General study points: Overall, approximately 180 TCR beta chains were annotated as cytomegalovirus-associated. DRB1 had the most TCR associations and HLA-C the fewest, a later analysis found, with rates varying by HLA locus.

The gene calls are TRBV6-1 and TRBJ2-2; 8 positions match TRBD1. Sequenced: PBMCs. The receptor comes from a man aged 18 to 29 in good health and CMV-seropositive. The CDR3 region has the DNA TGTGCCAGCAGTGAGCTCCGGACAGGGCCCGGGGAGCTGTTTTTT. It codes for CASSELRTGPGELFF.